This T cell receptor (beta chain) was profiled in a study of T cell responses to AZD1222 COVID-19 vaccine. General study findings and limits: Researchers took repertoire samples only after the peak T cell response had come. Possibly, clonal diversity was underestimated; donors were largely white British and included more females. As reported, nearly half of all spike-specific TCRs target variant regions that are unmutated. Spike was spanned by vaccine-associated CD4 TCRs, which were dominant at 160-218 and 743-854.

V was trimmed by 0 bases and J by 5 bases, leaving 5 bases between them. Looked up from germline, CDR1 is LGHNA and CDR2 is YNFKEQ. This CDR3 comprises 13 residues. Clones were read by immunoSEQ multiplex PCR, and TCRdb kept only the in-frame ones, dropping some. The data show about 130,000 clones, around 91% seen once. Regarding this clone: Its antigen is not identified.

V usage is TRBV4-2 and J usage is TRBJ2-1; no definite D call. The clonotype originates from an adult in good health. This specimen was peripheral blood, taken on day 0 of MenACWY control vaccination. The CDR3 DNA sequence: TGTGCCAGCAGCCAAGAGCGAGACAATGAGCAGTTCTTC. This sequence encodes CASSQERDNEQFF.